The entry that follows covers one TCR beta chain sequence. What it binds is unknown. 13 Jbeta primers and 60 Vbeta primers were used for the PCR. Sequencing used immunoSEQ multiplex PCR; TCRdb keeps in-frame clones, though not all of them. The sample consists of about 130,000 clones, less than 85% of them appearing once. The CDR3 consists of 16 residues. V lost 2 bases to trimming and J lost 7 bases; unmatched junction nucleotides: 9. In germline, CDR1 is SGHVS, CDR2 FQNEAQ. The sample is drawn from a study of cytomegalovirus exposure and HLA in healthy donors. Study-wide findings and caveats: The dataset shows that most TCR sequences were rare, while some public TCRs occurred in many donors. An analysis that came later showed most CMV-associated TCR beta chains appearing HLA-restricted.

The chain uses TRBV7-8 and TRBJ1-4, with 8 bases that match TRBD1. This receptor was obtained from a man between 35 and 55 years old in good health and CMV-seronegative. The source material was PBMCs. CDR3: CASSLTLRGQSEKLFF. The CDR3 region has the DNA TGTGCCAGCAGCTTAACTCTCAGGGGGCAGAGTGAAAAACTGTTTTTT.